The 4 T cell receptor beta chains in this list originate from one sample, sequenced in a study of T-cell memory formation after mild COVID-19. TCRdb used MiXCR to reprocess the 5' RACE reads, holding one entry per CDR3 protein. The table records about 320,000 distinct CDR3 sequences, around 15% of them present only once. The sequencing sample was made of PBMCs or a T cell subset sorted from them (not recorded which). Receptors originate from a man aged 18-30 years who had mild COVID-19 (a few samples of this study predate the infection). Cell type and time point are not known.

The rearrangement joins TRBV5-1 to TRBJ2-4; tentative D call: TRBD1 (7 bases). This CDR3 spans 17 amino acids. Germline V gene data show CDR1 as SGHRS and CDR2 as YFSETQ. The V and J ends lost 4 bases and 0 bases respectively, with 17 bases between them. The CDR3, as DNA: TGCGCCAGCAGCGCGGGGACAGCCCCTCTAGCCAAAAACATTCAGTACTTC. Residues: CASSAGTAPLAKNIQYF.

This chain connects TRBV25-1 to TRBJ2-4; 7 bases are shared with TRBD1. Germline V lookup: CDR1 MGHDK, CDR2 SYGVNS. The CDR3 spans 14 residues. Germline trimming cut 4 bases from V and 8 bases from J; bases unmatched to any gene: 8. CDR3 residues: CASSAGTERDIQYF. CDR3 nucleotides: TGTGCCAGCAGTGCCGGGACAGAAAGAGACATTCAGTACTTC. The full variable domain, rest sourced from reference TRBV25-1 and TRBJ2-4, is EADIYQTPRYLVIGTGKKITLECSQTMGHDKMYWYQQDPGMELHLIHYSYGVNSTEKGDLSSESTVSRIRTEHFPLTLESARPSHTSQYLCASSAGTERDIQYFGAGTRLSVL.

The sample holds a few counts of this clonotype. This sequence joins TRBV5-5 and TRBJ2-7, with a weak D call TRBD1 (5 bases). CDR3 length: 15 amino acids. V was shortened by 6 bases and J by 0 bases, with 16 bases between the two germline ends. Germline V gives CDR1 SGHKS, CDR2 YYEKEE (reference sequence). The CDR3 region is CASTLGPLLSYEQYF. Here the CDR3 DNA reads TGTGCCAGCACCCTGGGGCCCCTTCTCTCCTACGAGCAGTACTTC.

The sample holds a few counts of this clonotype. The chain joins TRBV6-4 to TRBJ2-1, with 11 bases fitting TRBD2. The CDR3 is 14 residues long. The V gene end was trimmed by 6 bases and the J gene end by 10 bases; junction bases not matched to a gene: 8. Germline V gives CDR1 MRHNA, CDR2 SNTAGT. DNA for the CDR3: TGTGCCAGCAGACCGGGACTAGCGGTCGGGGAGCAGTTCTTC. Protein sequence: CASRPGLAVGEQFF.